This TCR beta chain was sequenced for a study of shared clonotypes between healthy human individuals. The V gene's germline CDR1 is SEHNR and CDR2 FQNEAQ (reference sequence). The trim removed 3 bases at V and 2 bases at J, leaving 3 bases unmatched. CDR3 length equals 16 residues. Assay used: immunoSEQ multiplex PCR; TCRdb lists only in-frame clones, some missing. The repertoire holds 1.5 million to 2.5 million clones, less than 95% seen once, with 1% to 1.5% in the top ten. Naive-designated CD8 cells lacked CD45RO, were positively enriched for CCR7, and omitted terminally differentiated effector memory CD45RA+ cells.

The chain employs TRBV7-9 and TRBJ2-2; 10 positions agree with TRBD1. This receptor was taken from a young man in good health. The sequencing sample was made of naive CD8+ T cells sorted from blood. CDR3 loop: CASSLTGGANTGELFF. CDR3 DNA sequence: TGTGCCAGCAGCTTGACAGGGGGCGCAAACACCGGGGAGCTGTTTTTT. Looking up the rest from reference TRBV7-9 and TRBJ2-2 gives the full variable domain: DTGVSQNPRHKITKRGQNVTFRCDPISEHNRLYWYRQTLGQGPEFLTYFQNEAQLEKSRLLSDRFSAERPKGSFSTLEIQRTEQGDSAMYLCASSLTGGANTGELFFGEGSRLTVL.